Shown below are 29 T cell receptor beta chains from a single sample sequenced in a study of shared clonotypes between healthy human individuals. Sequenced by immunoSEQ multiplex PCR; TCRdb stores in-frame clones only, minus some. Counted here are 650,000 to 700,000 clones, about 92% occurring once; the ten biggest clones make up about a third. The sample was memory CD8+ T cells from PBMCs. The subset: CD45RO+ cells pooled with CCR7-negative TemRA cells. These receptors all come from a man in his late teens or twenties in good health. Some clones in this sample may be carry-over from other donors' samples.

V usage is TRBV29-1 and J usage is TRBJ2-1, with TRBD2 matching over 7 bases. The germline V gene encodes CDR1 SQVTM and CDR2 ANQGSEA. This CDR3 has 13 residues. Losses at the gene ends were 7 bases for V and 7 bases for J; bases not matched to a gene: 10. The CDR3 region has the DNA TGCAGCGCTCGGGCGGGAGAATATAATGAGCAGTTCTTC. The encoded protein is CSARAGEYNEQFF.

The chain uses TRBV9 and TRBJ2-7; possibly TRBD2 for D (6 bases). The germline V and J ends were trimmed by 0 bases and 2 bases, with 12 bases remaining between them. The CDR3 covers 15 residues. Germline CDR1 and CDR2: SGDLS and YYNGEE. In DNA form, the CDR3 reads TGTGCCAGCAGCGTAGTGGGAGGCCCTACCTACGAGCAGTACTTC. The encoded protein is CASSVVGGPTYEQYF. Based on the CDR3 plus reference TRBV9 and TRBJ2-7, the full variable domain is DSGVTQTPKHLITATGQRVTLRCSPRSGDLSVYWYQQSLDQGLQFLIQYYNGEERAKGNILERFSAQQFPDLHSELNLSSLELGDSALYFCASSVVGGPTYEQYFGPGTRLTVT.

The chain uses TRBV27 and TRBJ2-6; TRBD2 is a possible D gene (5 bases). There are 15 residues in the CDR3. V was shortened by 2 bases and J by 4 bases, with 9 bases between the two germline ends. Germline lookup yields CDR1 MNHEY and CDR2 SMNVEV (reference sequence). CDR3 sequence: CASSLEGMGANVLTF. The CDR3 DNA sequence: TGTGCCAGCAGTTTAGAGGGAATGGGGGCCAACGTCCTGACTTTC.

The genes are TRBV15 and TRBJ2-3, with unresolved D. Deletions cut 3 bases from V and 5 bases from J, with 9 bases between. The CDR3 runs 13 residues. Per the germline V gene, CDR1 is LNHNV and CDR2 is YYDKDF (reference sequence). CDR3: CATSRKRQDTQYF. CDR3 in DNA: TGTGCCACCAGCAGGAAGAGGCAAGATACGCAGTATTTT.

The gene calls are TRBV27 and TRBJ1-1; the match to TRBD1 covers 9 bases. Germline loops: CDR1 MNHEY, CDR2 SMNVEV (reference sequence). With V trimmed by 6 bases and J by 5 bases, 7 bases remained unmatched. CDR3 length equals 14 residues. The CDR3 spells CASSTGGFGTEAFF. The DNA for the CDR3 is TGTGCCAGCAGCACAGGGGGCTTTGGTACTGAAGCTTTCTTT.

The CDR3 loop is CASSLAQDGYTF. CDR3 bases: TGTGCCAGCAGCTTGGCTCAGGATGGCTACACCTTC. The V call is TRBV5-5, the J call TRBJ1-2; D not resolved. The CDR3 runs to 12 residues. Germline assignment: CDR1 SGHKS and CDR2 YYEKEE (reference sequence). Trimming left V 0 bases short and J 6 bases short, with 6 bases between.

V is TRBV5-6 and J is TRBJ2-1, with 9 bases fitting TRBD2. CDR3 length: 14 amino acids. V shed 6 bases and J 5 bases; nucleotides not matched to a gene: 6. Germline V gene sequence: CDR1 SGHDT, CDR2 YYEEEE. CDR3 sequence: CASTPAGGNNEQFF. In DNA, the CDR3 is TGTGCCAGCACCCCAGCGGGAGGCAACAATGAGCAGTTCTTC.

The genes are TRBV11-2 and TRBJ2-7, with D unclear. This CDR3 region has 15 residues. V lost 4 bases and J lost 0, with 13 bases in between. In germline, CDR1 is SGHAT, CDR2 FQNNGV. CDR3 amino acids: CASSWPFSSSYEQYF. The DNA of the CDR3 is TGTGCCAGCAGCTGGCCTTTCTCAAGCTCCTACGAGCAGTACTTC.

This clone was recorded once. The chain joins TRBV28 to TRBJ2-2; perhaps TRBD1 as D (5 bases). Germline V lookup: CDR1 MDHEN, CDR2 SYDVKM. The CDR3 contains 14 residues. Deletions cut 3 bases from V and 4 bases from J, with 9 bases between. This CDR3 reads CASSFPGFTGELFF. The CDR3 nucleotides are TGTGCCAGCAGTTTCCCAGGGTTCACCGGGGAGCTGTTTTTT. The whole variable domain, filled in from reference TRBV28 and TRBJ2-2, reads DVKVTQSSRYLVKRTGEKVFLECVQDMDHENMFWYRQDPGLGLRLIYFSYDVKMKEKGDIPEGYSVSREKKERFSLILESASTNQTSMYLCASSFPGFTGELFFGEGSRLTVL.

The chain has TRBV7-6 and TRBJ2-1, with D tentatively TRBD1 (6 bases). The CDR3 has 16 residues. Germline CDR1 is SGHVS and CDR2 is FNYEAQ. Trimming took off 1 base at V and 4 bases at J, with 14 bases between the two ends. The CDR3 bases are TGTGCCAGCAGCTTAGGGCTAGCCAGGGGTTACAATGAGCAGTTCTTC. It specifies CASSLGLARGYNEQFF.

The chain combines TRBV21-1 with TRBJ1-5; whether TRBD1, the table's D call, matches the DNA was not checked. TRBV21-1 is a pseudogene locus. The CDR3 totals 18 residues. CDR3 in DNA: TGTGCCAGCAGCCTCCGGGACAGGCCCCGCGGGAGCAATCAGCCCCAGCATTTT. This gives the protein CASSLRDRPRGSNQPQHF.

The chain has TRBV28 and TRBJ1-1; no definite D call. Trimming pared 8 bases from V and 1 base from J, leaving 17 bases between. CDR1 MDHEN and CDR2 SYDVKM come from the germline V gene. There are 15 residues in the CDR3. CDR3 sequence: CASREQKGSNTEAFF. The DNA for the CDR3 is TGTGCCAGCCGCGAACAAAAGGGATCGAACACTGAAGCTTTCTTT.

CDR3 loop: CASSQGRGQSYGYTF. The DNA for the CDR3 is TGTGCCAGCAGCCAAGGGCGTGGACAGAGCTATGGCTACACCTTC. The rearrangement joins TRBV14 to TRBJ1-2; D may be TRBD1 (6 bases). V gave up 1 base and J gave up 4 bases, with 13 bases separating them. CDR1 SGHDN and CDR2 FVKESK come from the germline V gene. This CDR3 contains 15 residues.

The chain links TRBV6-4 to TRBJ2-3; possibly TRBD2 for D (6 bases). The CDR3 runs 15 residues. V was clipped by 5 bases and J by 0 bases, with 12 bases between them. Germline CDR1 reads MRHNA; CDR2 reads SNTAGT. The CDR3: CASSPRSGSTDTQYF. The CDR3 DNA sequence: TGTGCCAGCAGTCCCCGGAGCGGGAGCACAGATACGCAGTATTTT.

The V and J genes are TRBV11-2 and TRBJ2-1; D not certain. This CDR3 contains 13 residues. Germline CDR1 reads SGHAT; CDR2 reads FQNNGV. V was pared by 1 base and J by 7 bases, with 8 bases between. This CDR3 reads CASSLGRSNEQFF. In DNA, the CDR3 is TGTGCCAGCAGCTTAGGGCGTTCTAATGAGCAGTTCTTC.

The V gene is TRBV4-1, the J gene TRBJ2-2, with D uncertain. Trimming stripped 0 bases from V and 8 bases from J, with 13 bases between. This CDR3 is built from 15 residues. The V gene's germline CDR1 is MGHRA and CDR2 YSYEKL. The DNA for the CDR3 is TGCGCCAGCAGCCAAGAACACCCATTCCCAGGGGAGCTGTTTTTT. Protein product: CASSQEHPFPGELFF.

The V call is TRBV7-8, the J call TRBJ1-5; perhaps TRBD1 as D (5 bases). The CDR3 runs to 16 residues. The ends were cut back, 1 base at V and 2 bases at J, with 12 bases in the middle. Per the germline V gene, CDR1 is SGHVS and CDR2 is FQNEAQ. CDR3 in amino acids: CASSLVRGGGNQPQHF. CDR3 bases: TGTGCCAGCAGCTTAGTAAGGGGAGGGGGCAATCAGCCCCAGCATTTT. Based on the CDR3 plus reference TRBV7-8 and TRBJ1-5, the full variable domain is GAGVSQSPRYKVAKRGQDVALRCDPISGHVSLFWYQQALGQGPEFLTYFQNEAQLDKSGLPSDRFFAERPEGSVSTLKIQRTQQEDSAVYLCASSLVRGGGNQPQHFGDGTRLSIL.

The CDR3 sequence is CATSSAGGDTEAFF. CDR3 coding DNA: TGTGCCACCAGTTCGGCCGGGGGGGACACTGAAGCTTTCTTT. The V gene is TRBV15, the J gene TRBJ1-1, with D perhaps matching TRBD1 (5 bases). The CDR3 runs 14 residues. The germline V and J ends were trimmed by 6 bases and 3 bases, with 14 bases remaining between them. The V gene's germline CDR1 is LNHNV and CDR2 YYDKDF (reference sequence).

The chain couples TRBV12-2 to TRBJ2-2; the table's TRBD2 call for D was not verified on the DNA. TRBV12-2 is a pseudogene locus. This CDR3 is 17 amino acids long. The CDR3, as DNA: TGTGCAAGTCGCTTGCTAGCGGGAGGAAGGAACACCGGGGAGCTGTTTTTT. This encodes CASRLLAGGRNTGELFF.

Concerning this clone: The sample holds other DNA sequences that translate to the same CDR3. This chain joins TRBV7-8 and TRBJ1-4; D might be TRBD1 (6 bases). V was shortened by 1 base and J by 12 bases, with 18 bases between the two germline ends. The CDR3 has 15 amino acids. Germline values: CDR1 SGHVS, CDR2 FQNEAQ. In nucleotides, the CDR3 is TGTGCCAGCAGCTTAGGGACCGGGGGCGGGGGGGAACTGTTTTTT. This sequence encodes CASSLGTGGGGELFF.

The chain has TRBV4-1 and TRBJ2-5; D is uncertain. Gene TRBJ2-7 matches the end of the DNA better, so the J call may be wrong. The CDR3 contains 14 residues. Germline CDR1 is MGHRA and CDR2 is YSYEKL. CDR3 residues: CASSPSPPLYEQYF. CDR3 DNA: TGCGCCAGCAGCCCCTCGCCCCCCCTCTACGAGCAGTACTTC.

The chain uses TRBV13 and TRBJ2-2; 11 bases map to TRBD1. Trimming at V came to 3 bases and at J to 0 bases, leaving 9 bases not matched to a gene. The germline V gene has CDR1 PRHDT and CDR2 FYEKMQ (reference sequence). This CDR3 has 19 amino acids. The CDR3 sequence: CASSFFRDRGFANTGELFF. The CDR3 region has the DNA TGTGCCAGCAGCTTTTTTCGGGACAGGGGGTTCGCGAACACCGGGGAGCTGTTTTTT.

The chain has TRBV13 and TRBJ1-1; TRBD1 matches at 9 bases. V was pared by 5 bases and J by 5 bases, with 9 bases of the junction left unmatched. The CDR3 extends over 15 amino acids. From germline, CDR1 is PRHDT and CDR2 FYEKMQ (reference sequence). CDR3 loop: CASSPAGTGRTEAFF. The CDR3 DNA reads TGTGCCAGCAGCCCAGCCGGGACAGGGAGGACTGAAGCTTTCTTT.

The rearrangement uses TRBV14 and TRBJ2-4; 7 bases line up with TRBD2. This CDR3 comprises 17 residues. Germline CDR1 reads SGHDN; CDR2 reads FVKESK. The V segment lost 4 bases and the J segment 2 bases; nucleotides outside the gene matches: 11. The DNA of the CDR3 is TGTGCCAGCAGCCCGGGGACTGGGGGACTATCCAAAAACATTCAGTACTTC. It yields the protein CASSPGTGGLSKNIQYF.

As to this clone: This specimen includes other DNA sequences encoding the same CDR3. The chain employs TRBV27 and TRBJ1-1; no definite D call. V was pared by 2 bases and J by 1 base, with 5 bases between. CDR3 length: 13 amino acids. Germline CDR1 and CDR2: MNHEY and SMNVEV (reference sequence). DNA for the CDR3: TGTGCCAGCAGTTTAGGGAGGAACACTGAAGCTTTCTTT. Protein: CASSLGRNTEAFF.

CDR3 DNA: TGTGCCAGTAGCCTGAGCGGGGCTAATGAAAAACTGTTTTTT. Translating gives CASSLSGANEKLFF. The V call is TRBV19, the J call TRBJ1-4; D unresolved. Deletions cut 6 bases from V and 3 bases from J, with 11 bases between. CDR1 and CDR2 from the germline V gene are LNHDA and SQIVND (reference sequence). The CDR3 runs to 14 residues.

This clone appeared once. This rearrangement joins TRBV5-6 to TRBJ2-3; the match to TRBD1 covers 8 bases. The CDR3 runs 17 residues. Trimming took 1 base from V and 1 from J; bases not matched to a gene: 8. Germline V gene sequence: CDR1 SGHDT, CDR2 YYEEEE. The CDR3, as DNA: TGTGCCAGCAGCTTGCCCACAGGGGGATGGGGCACAGATACGCAGTATTTT. Its translation is CASSLPTGGWGTDTQYF.

This chain uses TRBV28 with TRBJ2-7, with D hard to call. Trimming removed 5 bases from V and 0 bases from J, with 8 bases in between. CDR3 size: 13 residues. Germline V lookup: CDR1 MDHEN, CDR2 SYDVKM. CDR3 coding DNA: TGTGCCAGCAGTCCCACAGTCTCCTACGAGCAGTACTTC. This sequence encodes CASSPTVSYEQYF.

This chain joins TRBV4-3 and TRBJ2-1, with 13 bases fitting TRBD2. The germline gives CDR1 LGHNA, CDR2 YSLEER. V shed 2 bases and J 10 bases; nucleotides not matched to a gene: 14. This CDR3 is 18 amino acids long. The CDR3 DNA reads as TGCGCCAGCAGCCAACTTTTGGGTGGACTAGCGGGAGTGAACGAGCAGTTCTTC. Protein product: CASSQLLGGLAGVNEQFF.